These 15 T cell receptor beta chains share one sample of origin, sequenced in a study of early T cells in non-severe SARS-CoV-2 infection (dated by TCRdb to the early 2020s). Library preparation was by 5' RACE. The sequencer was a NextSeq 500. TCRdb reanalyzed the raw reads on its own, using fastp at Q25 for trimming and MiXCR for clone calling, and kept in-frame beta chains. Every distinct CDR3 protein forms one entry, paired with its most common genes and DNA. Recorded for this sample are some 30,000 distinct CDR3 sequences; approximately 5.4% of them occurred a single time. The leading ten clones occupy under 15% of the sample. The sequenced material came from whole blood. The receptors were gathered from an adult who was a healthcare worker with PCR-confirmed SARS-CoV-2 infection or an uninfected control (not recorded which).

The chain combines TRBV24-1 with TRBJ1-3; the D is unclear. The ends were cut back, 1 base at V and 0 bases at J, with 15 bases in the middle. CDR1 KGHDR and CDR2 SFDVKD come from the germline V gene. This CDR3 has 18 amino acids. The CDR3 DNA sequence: TGTGCCACCAGTGATTTCTTGGCTTCGGGCGGCTCTGGAAACACCATATATTTT. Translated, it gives CATSDFLASGGSGNTIYF.

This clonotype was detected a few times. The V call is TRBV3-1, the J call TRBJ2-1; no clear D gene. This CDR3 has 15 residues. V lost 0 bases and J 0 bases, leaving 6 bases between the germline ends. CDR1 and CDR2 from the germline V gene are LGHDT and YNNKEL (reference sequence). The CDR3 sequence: CASSQEAGSYNEQFF. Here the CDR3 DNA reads TGTGCCAGCAGCCAAGAAGCTGGCTCCTACAATGAGCAGTTCTTC.

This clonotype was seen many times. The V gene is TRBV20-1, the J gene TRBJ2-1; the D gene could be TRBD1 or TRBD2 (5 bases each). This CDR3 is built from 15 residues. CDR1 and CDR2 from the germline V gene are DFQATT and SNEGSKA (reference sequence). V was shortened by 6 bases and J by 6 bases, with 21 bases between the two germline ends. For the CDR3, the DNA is TGCAGTGCCGGGGACCCCGTGGGGGAAACCAATGAGCAGTTCTTC. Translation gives CSAGDPVGETNEQFF.

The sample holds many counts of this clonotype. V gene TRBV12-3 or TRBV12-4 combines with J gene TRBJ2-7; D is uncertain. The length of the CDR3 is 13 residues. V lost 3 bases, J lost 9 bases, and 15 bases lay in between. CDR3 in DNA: TGTGCCAGCAGTTTTAGCAGCTCAACGGGGCAGTACTTC. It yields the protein CASSFSSSTGQYF.

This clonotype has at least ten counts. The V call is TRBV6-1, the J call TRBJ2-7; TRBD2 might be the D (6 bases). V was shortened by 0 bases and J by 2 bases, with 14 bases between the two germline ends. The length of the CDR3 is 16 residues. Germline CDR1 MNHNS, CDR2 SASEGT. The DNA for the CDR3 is TGTGCCAGCAGTGAAGCGCCTGGCGGGGTTCCCTACGAGCAGTACTTC. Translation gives CASSEAPGGVPYEQYF.

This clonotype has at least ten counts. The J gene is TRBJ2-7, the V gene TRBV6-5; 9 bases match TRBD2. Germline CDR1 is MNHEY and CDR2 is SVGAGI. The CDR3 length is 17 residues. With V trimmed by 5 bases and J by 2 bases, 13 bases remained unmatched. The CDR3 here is CASSPAGGSYPTYEQYF. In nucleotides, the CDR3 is TGTGCCAGCAGTCCGGCGGGGGGGTCGTACCCGACCTACGAGCAGTACTTC.

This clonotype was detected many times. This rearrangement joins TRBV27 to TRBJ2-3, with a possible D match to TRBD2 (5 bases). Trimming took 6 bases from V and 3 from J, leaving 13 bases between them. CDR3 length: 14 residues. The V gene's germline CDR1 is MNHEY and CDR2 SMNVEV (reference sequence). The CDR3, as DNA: TGTGCCAGCAGCCCACGGGGTGTGACAGATACGCAGTATTTT. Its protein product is CASSPRGVTDTQYF.

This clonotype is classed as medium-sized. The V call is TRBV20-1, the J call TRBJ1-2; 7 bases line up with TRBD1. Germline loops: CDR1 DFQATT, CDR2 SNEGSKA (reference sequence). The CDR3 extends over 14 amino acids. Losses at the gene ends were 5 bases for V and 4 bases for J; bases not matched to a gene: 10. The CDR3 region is CSAARQGGIYGYTF. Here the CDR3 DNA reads TGCAGTGCTGCCCGACAGGGCGGTATCTATGGCTACACCTTC.

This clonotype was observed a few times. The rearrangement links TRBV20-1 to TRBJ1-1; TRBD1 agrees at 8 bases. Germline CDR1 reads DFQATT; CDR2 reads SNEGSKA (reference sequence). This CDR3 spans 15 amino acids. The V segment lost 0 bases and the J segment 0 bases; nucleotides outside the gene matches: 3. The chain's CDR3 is CSARDRGLMNTEAFF. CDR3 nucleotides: TGCAGTGCTAGAGACAGGGGGCTGATGAACACTGAAGCTTTCTTT.

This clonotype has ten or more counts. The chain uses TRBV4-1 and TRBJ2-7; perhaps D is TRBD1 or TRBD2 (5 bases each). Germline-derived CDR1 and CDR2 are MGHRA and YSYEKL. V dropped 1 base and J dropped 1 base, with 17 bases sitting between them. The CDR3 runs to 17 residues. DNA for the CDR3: TGCGCCAGCAGCCAAGGAGGTGGACGGGGACGATCCTACGAGCAGTACTTC. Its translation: CASSQGGGRGRSYEQYF.

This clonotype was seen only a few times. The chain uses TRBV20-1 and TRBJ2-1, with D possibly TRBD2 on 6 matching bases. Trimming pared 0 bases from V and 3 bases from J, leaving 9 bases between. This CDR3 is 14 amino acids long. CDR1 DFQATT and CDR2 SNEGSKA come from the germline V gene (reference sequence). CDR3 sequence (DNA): TGCAGTGCTAGAGATTACGGGGGCTACAATGAGCAGTTCTTC. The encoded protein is CSARDYGGYNEQFF.

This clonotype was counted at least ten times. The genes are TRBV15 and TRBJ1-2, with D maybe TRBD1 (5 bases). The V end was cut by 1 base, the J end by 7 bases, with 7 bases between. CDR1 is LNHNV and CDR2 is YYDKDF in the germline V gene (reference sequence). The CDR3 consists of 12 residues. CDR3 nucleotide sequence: TGTGCCACCAGCAGAGTAGGGACTGGCTACACCTTC. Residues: CATSRVGTGYTF.

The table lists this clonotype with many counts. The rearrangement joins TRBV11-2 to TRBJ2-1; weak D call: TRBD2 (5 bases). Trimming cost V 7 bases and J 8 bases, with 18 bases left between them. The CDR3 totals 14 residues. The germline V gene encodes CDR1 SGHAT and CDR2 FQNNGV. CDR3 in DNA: TGTGCCAGCAACTCCCAAGGCGGGCTCTATGAGCAGTTCTTC. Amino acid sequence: CASNSQGGLYEQFF.

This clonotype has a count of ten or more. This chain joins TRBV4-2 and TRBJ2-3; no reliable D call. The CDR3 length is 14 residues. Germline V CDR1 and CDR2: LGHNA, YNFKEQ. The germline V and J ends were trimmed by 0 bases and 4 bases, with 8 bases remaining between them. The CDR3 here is CASSQDAWSDTQYF. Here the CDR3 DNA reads TGTGCCAGCAGCCAAGACGCGTGGTCAGATACGCAGTATTTT.

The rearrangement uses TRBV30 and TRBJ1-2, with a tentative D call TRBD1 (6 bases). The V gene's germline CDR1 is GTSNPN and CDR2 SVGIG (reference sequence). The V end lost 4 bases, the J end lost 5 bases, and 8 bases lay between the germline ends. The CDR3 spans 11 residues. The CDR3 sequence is CAWTQGYGYTF. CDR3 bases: TGTGCCTGGACGCAGGGGTATGGCTACACCTTC.